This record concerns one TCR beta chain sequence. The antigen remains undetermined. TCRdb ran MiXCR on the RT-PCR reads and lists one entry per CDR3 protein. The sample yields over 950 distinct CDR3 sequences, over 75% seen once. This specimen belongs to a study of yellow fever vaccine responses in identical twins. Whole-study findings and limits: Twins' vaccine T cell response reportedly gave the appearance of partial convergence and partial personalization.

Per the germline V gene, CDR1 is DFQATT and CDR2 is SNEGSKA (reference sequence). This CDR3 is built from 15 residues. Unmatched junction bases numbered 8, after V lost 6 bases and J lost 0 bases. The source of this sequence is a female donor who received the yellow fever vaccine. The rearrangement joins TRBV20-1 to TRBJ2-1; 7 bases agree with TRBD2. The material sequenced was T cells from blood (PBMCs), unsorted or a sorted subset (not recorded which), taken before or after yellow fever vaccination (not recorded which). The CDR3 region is CSASPSGISYNEQFF. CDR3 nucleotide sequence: TGCAGTGCGTCTCCTAGCGGTATCTCCTACAATGAGCAGTTCTTC.